The subject of this entry is one T cell receptor beta chain. The antigen remains undetermined. The sample belongs to a study of T cell repertoires in cytomegalovirus infection. TCRdb called the reads again in MiXCR, with one record for every CDR3 protein. The data contain more than 300,000 distinct CDR3 sequences, approximately 30% of them singletons. V dropped 6 bases and J dropped 1; count of bases not matched to a gene: 7. Germline V gene sequence: CDR1 MNHNS, CDR2 SASEGT. CDR3 length: 16 amino acids. The TCR was taken from a human donor in good health (CMV status not recorded). Some clones in this sample may be carry-over from other donors' samples. The chain combines TRBV6-1 with TRBJ2-3, with 10 bases fitting TRBD1. The specimen comprised cultured PBMCs, sampled from culture after CMV antigen stimulation. Written as DNA, the CDR3 is TGTGCCAGCAGCGCCCTTGGGACAGGGGGCACAGATACGCAGTATTTT. Its translation: CASSALGTGGTDTQYF.